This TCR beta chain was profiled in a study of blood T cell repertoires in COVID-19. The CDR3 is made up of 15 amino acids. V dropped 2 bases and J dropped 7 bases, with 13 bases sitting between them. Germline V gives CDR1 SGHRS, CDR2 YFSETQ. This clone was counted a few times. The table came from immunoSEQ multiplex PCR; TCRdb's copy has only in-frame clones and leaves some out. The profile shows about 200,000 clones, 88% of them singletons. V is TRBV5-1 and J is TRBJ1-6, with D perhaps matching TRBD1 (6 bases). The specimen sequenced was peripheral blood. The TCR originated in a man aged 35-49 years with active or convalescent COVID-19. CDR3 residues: CASSLTGLENSPLHF. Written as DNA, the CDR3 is TGCGCCAGCAGCTTAACAGGGTTGGAGAATTCACCCCTCCACTTT.